One sample yielded the 20 T cell receptor beta chains listed below, sequenced in a study of HIV-infected patients and healthy controls. The repertoire came from unfractionated whole blood and reflected all unsorted peripheral T cells. cDNA was made from 500 ng RNA using alpha and beta constant primers. Using multiplexing indices, alpha and beta chain libraries were generated apart by chain-specific third strand synthesis. TCRdb passed the 5' RACE reads through MiXCR, listing each CDR3 protein once. Found here are under 20,000 distinct CDR3 sequences, roughly a tenth of them singletons; the top ten hold under 3.5%. Sample: blood. The receptors stem from an adult in good health.

This clonotype showed up many times. The chain couples TRBV7-9 to TRBJ1-5; D remains ambiguous. V lost 3 bases, J lost 3 bases, and 3 bases lay in between. Germline CDR1 SEHNR, CDR2 FQNEAQ (reference sequence). There are 12 residues in the CDR3. The CDR3 reads CASSFSNQPQHF. The CDR3 nucleotides read TGTGCCAGCAGCTTTTCCAATCAGCCCCAGCATTTT.

The chain links TRBV29-1 to TRBJ1-5; TRBD1 might be the D (6 bases). CDR1 is SQVTM, CDR2 ANQGSEA, per germline. Trimming shortened V by 1 base and J by 7 bases, and 14 bases separated the two germline ends. The CDR3 totals 14 residues. CDR3 sequence: CSVEVGGAGQPQHF. The CDR3 bases are TGCAGCGTTGAAGTTGGGGGGGCCGGACAGCCCCAGCATTTT.

In this sample, this clonotype turned up many times. The V call is TRBV18, the J call TRBJ1-6; D unclear. V gave up 6 bases and J gave up 0 bases, with 12 bases separating them. The CDR3 contains 16 residues. Germline-derived CDR1 and CDR2 are KGHSH and LQKENI. The CDR3 coding sequence is TGTGCCAGCTCCCGGGAGGCGAGCTCCTATAATTCACCCCTCCACTTT. Its protein product is CASSREASSYNSPLHF.

This clonotype is medium-sized in the sample. The rearrangement joins TRBV29-1 to TRBJ2-3; 10 nucleotides match TRBD2. In germline, CDR1 is SQVTM, CDR2 ANQGSEA. Unmatched junction bases numbered 9, after V lost 7 bases and J lost 14 bases. There are 11 residues in the CDR3. The chain's CDR3 is CSARTSGKRYF. In nucleotides, the CDR3 is TGCAGCGCTAGGACTAGCGGAAAGAGGTATTTT.

In this sample, this clonotype turned up a few times. The V and J genes are TRBV6-2 or TRBV6-3 and TRBJ2-1, with TRBD2 matching over 12 bases. The CDR3 is 15 amino acids. V was clipped by 6 bases and J by 5 bases; unmatched bases: 5. Germline V gene sequence: CDR1 MNHEY, CDR2 SVGEGT. CDR3 DNA: TGTGCCAGCAGACGACTAGCGGGAGCAGACAATGAGCAGTTCTTC. Protein sequence: CASRRLAGADNEQFF.

This clonotype was seen ten or more times. The chain carries TRBV6-5 and TRBJ2-5; D gene uncertain. CDR1 and CDR2 (germline): MNHEY, SVGAGI. V was shortened by 2 bases and J by 5 bases, with 3 bases between the two germline ends. The CDR3 consists of 11 residues. The CDR3 sequence: CASSYDETQYF. The CDR3, as DNA: TGTGCCAGCAGTTACGATGAGACCCAGTACTTC.

The table lists this clonotype with many counts. CDR3 region: CSVEDLLAIDEQFF. For the CDR3, the DNA is TGCAGCGTTGAAGATCTGCTAGCTATCGATGAGCAGTTCTTC. This chain uses TRBV29-1 with TRBJ2-1, with D maybe TRBD2 (5 bases). The CDR3 has 14 amino acids. Germline lookup yields CDR1 SQVTM and CDR2 ANQGSEA. The V end was cut by 0 bases, the J end by 8 bases, with 14 bases between.

The rearrangement links TRBV6-6 to TRBJ1-2; 7 bases line up with TRBD1. This CDR3 has 16 amino acids. V lost 2 bases and J lost 8; bases outside the gene matches: 14. The germline CDR1 and CDR2 sequences are MNHNY and SVGAGI (reference sequence). This CDR3 is CASSYTVLGQTMGYTF. CDR3 DNA sequence: TGTGCCAGCAGTTACACCGTACTGGGACAGACTATGGGCTACACCTTC.

Many counts were recorded for this clonotype. The V and J genes are TRBV28 and TRBJ2-3; a possible D gene is TRBD2 (6 bases). Trimming took 2 bases from V and 1 from J, leaving 10 bases between them. Germline lookup yields CDR1 MDHEN and CDR2 SYDVKM. The CDR3 extends over 15 amino acids. In DNA, the CDR3 is TGTGCCAGCAGTTTAGGCGGGATCGGCACAGATACGCAGTATTTT. It specifies CASSLGGIGTDTQYF. The whole variable domain, remainder taken from reference TRBV28 and TRBJ2-3, is DVKVTQSSRYLVKRTGEKVFLECVQDMDHENMFWYRQDPGLGLRLIYFSYDVKMKEKGDIPEGYSVSREKKERFSLILESASTNQTSMYLCASSLGGIGTDTQYFGPGTRLTVL.

This clonotype was counted many times. The gene calls are TRBV4-1 and TRBJ2-3, with 7 bases aligning to TRBD2. There are 16 residues in the CDR3. Germline V gene sequence: CDR1 MGHRA, CDR2 YSYEKL. V shed 4 bases and J 5 bases; nucleotides not matched to a gene: 12. CDR3 sequence: CASSRVLAPRGDTQYF. The CDR3 DNA follows: TGCGCCAGCAGCCGGGTACTAGCGCCCCGGGGAGATACGCAGTATTTT.

This clonotype has just one count. The chain is built from TRBV7-8 and TRBJ2-1; 12 nucleotides line up with TRBD2. CDR3 length equals 15 residues. Trimming cost V 5 bases and J 9 bases; bases outside gene matches: 8. Germline V gives CDR1 SGHVS, CDR2 FQNEAQ. CDR3 amino acids: CASSPGLAGQIEQFF. For the CDR3, the DNA is TGTGCCAGCAGCCCGGGACTAGCGGGTCAGATTGAGCAGTTCTTC.

In this sample, this clonotype turned up many times. V is TRBV6-2 or TRBV6-3 and J is TRBJ2-1; D may be TRBD1 (5 bases). Per germline, CDR1 MNHEY and CDR2 SVGEGT. There are 14 residues in the CDR3. Trimming pared 1 base from V and 6 bases from J, leaving 10 bases between. CDR3 coding DNA: TGTGCCAGCAGTTACTGGGGCGGACGCAATGAGCAGTTCTTC. Amino acids: CASSYWGGRNEQFF.

The V and J genes are TRBV19 and TRBJ1-1; 7 bases agree with TRBD1. The CDR3 is 13 residues long. Germline V gene sequence: CDR1 LNHDA, CDR2 SQIVND (reference sequence). V shed 10 bases and J 7 bases; nucleotides not matched to a gene: 12. DNA of the CDR3: TGTGCCACCTCACTAGTCCCAGGGGGTGAAGCTTTCTTT. This codes for CATSLVPGGEAFF.

This clonotype is deemed medium-sized. The genes are TRBV6-1 and TRBJ2-7, with D maybe TRBD2 (5 bases). Trimming took off 2 bases at V and 2 bases at J, with 10 bases between the two ends. Germline-derived CDR1 and CDR2 are MNHNS and SASEGT. CDR3 length equals 14 residues. CDR3 sequence reads: CASSEKAEAYEQYF. The CDR3, as DNA: TGTGCCAGCAGTGAAAAAGCGGAGGCCTACGAGCAGTACTTC.

This clonotype was picked up many times. The chain combines TRBV20-1 with TRBJ2-3, with 7 bases fitting TRBD2. The CDR3 has 15 amino acids. Trimming at V came to 3 bases and at J to 2 bases, leaving 8 bases not matched to a gene. Germline CDR1 is DFQATT and CDR2 is SNEGSKA (reference sequence). As DNA, the CDR3 is TGCAGTGCTAGCGGGAGGCCCCCTACCACAGATACGCAGTATTTT. Protein sequence: CSASGRPPTTDTQYF.

The table lists this clonotype with many counts. The rearrangement joins TRBV20-1 to TRBJ2-1, with 7 nucleotides matching TRBD2. The CDR3 runs 13 residues. V lost 0 bases, J lost 9 bases, and 5 bases stayed unmatched. In germline, CDR1 is DFQATT, CDR2 SNEGSKA (reference sequence). CDR3 nucleotide sequence: TGCAGTGCTAGAGATGGGAGGGGTATTGAGCAGTTCTTC. This encodes CSARDGRGIEQFF.

This clonotype was found a few times. The rearrangement joins TRBV12-5 to TRBJ2-5; D possibly corresponds to TRBD1 (5 bases). The germline V gene encodes CDR1 LGHNT and CDR2 FRNRAP. V gave up 4 bases and J gave up 2 bases, with 8 bases separating them. CDR3 length equals 13 residues. Here the CDR3 DNA reads TGTGCTAGTGGTTCAGGACAACAAGAGACCCAGTACTTC. This translates into CASGSGQQETQYF.

This clonotype was counted only a few times. The chain is built from TRBV3-1 and TRBJ1-1; the D is unclear. Germline assignment: CDR1 LGHDT and CDR2 YNNKEL (reference sequence). The V and J ends lost 3 bases and 0 bases respectively, with 11 bases between them. CDR3 length: 15 amino acids. CDR3 bases: TGTGCCAGCAGCCATATTGAGGGTCTGAACACTGAAGCTTTCTTT. Translated: CASSHIEGLNTEAFF.

This clonotype was counted many times. V gene TRBV18 combines with J gene TRBJ2-1; TRBD2 matches at 16 bases. J gave up 8 bases and V 3 bases, and 4 bases lay outside the gene matches. This CDR3 is 16 amino acids long. CDR1 is KGHSH and CDR2 is LQKENI in the germline V gene. In DNA, the CDR3 is TGTGCCAGCTCACCGCCGGGACTAGCGGGAGGGGATGAGCAGTTCTTC. Translated, it gives CASSPPGLAGGDEQFF.

This clonotype was observed at least ten times. The chain combines TRBV10-3 with TRBJ1-5; D not resolved. Germline V gene lookup returns CDR1 ENHRY and CDR2 SYGVKD. The CDR3 covers 13 residues. V lost 3 bases to trimming and J lost 1 base, with 4 bases between them. The chain's CDR3 is CAISEGSNQPQHF. The CDR3 DNA follows: TGTGCCATCAGTGAAGGGAGCAATCAGCCCCAGCATTTT.